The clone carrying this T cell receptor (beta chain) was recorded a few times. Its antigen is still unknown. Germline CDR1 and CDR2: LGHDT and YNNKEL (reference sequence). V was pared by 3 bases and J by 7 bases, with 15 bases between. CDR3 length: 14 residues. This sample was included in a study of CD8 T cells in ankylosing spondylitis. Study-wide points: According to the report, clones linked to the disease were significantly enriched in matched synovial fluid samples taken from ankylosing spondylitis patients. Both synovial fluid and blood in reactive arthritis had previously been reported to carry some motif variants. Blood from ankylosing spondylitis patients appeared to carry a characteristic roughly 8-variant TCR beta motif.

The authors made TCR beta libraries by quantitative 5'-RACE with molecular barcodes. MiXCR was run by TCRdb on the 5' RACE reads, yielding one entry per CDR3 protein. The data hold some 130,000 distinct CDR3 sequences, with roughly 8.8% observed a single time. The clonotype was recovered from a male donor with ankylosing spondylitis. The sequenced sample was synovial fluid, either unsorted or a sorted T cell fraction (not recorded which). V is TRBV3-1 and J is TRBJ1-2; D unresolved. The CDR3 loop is CASSQYSQASGYTF. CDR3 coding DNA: TGTGCCAGCAGCCAGTACAGTCAAGCGAGTGGCTACACCTTC.